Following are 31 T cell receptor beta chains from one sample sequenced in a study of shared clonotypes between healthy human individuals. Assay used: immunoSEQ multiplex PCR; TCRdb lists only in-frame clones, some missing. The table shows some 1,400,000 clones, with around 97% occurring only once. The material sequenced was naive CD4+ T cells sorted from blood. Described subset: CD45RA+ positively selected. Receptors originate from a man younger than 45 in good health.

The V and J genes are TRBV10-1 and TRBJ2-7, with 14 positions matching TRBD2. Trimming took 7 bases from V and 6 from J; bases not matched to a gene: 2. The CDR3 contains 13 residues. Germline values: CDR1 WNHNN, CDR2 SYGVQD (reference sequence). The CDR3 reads CASNGLAGGEQYF. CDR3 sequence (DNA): TGCGCCAGCAATGGACTAGCGGGAGGCGAGCAGTACTTC.

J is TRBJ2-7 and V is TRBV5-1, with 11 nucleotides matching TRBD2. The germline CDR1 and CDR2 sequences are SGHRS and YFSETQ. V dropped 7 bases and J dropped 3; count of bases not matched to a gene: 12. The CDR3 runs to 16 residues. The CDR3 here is CASGLLAGASYYEQYF. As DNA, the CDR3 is TGCGCCAGCGGTCTACTAGCGGGAGCTTCCTACTACGAGCAGTACTTC.

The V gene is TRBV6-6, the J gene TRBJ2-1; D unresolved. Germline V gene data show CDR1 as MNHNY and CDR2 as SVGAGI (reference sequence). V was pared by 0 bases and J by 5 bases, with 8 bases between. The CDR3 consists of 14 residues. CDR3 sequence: CASSYSMVNNEQFF. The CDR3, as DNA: TGTGCCAGCAGTTACTCAATGGTCAACAATGAGCAGTTCTTC.

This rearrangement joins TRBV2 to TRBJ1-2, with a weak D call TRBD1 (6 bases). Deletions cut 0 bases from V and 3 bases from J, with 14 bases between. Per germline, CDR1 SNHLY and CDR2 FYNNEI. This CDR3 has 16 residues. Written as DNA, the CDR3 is TGTGCCAGCAGTGAAGCGCTACAGGGTATGGACTATGGCTACACCTTC. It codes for CASSEALQGMDYGYTF.

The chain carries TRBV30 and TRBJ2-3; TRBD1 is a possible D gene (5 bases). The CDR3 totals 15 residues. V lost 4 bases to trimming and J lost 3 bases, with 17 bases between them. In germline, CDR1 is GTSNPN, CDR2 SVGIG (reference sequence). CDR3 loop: CAWKYVGQGTDTQYF. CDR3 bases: TGTGCCTGGAAATACGTCGGTCAGGGAACAGATACGCAGTATTTT.

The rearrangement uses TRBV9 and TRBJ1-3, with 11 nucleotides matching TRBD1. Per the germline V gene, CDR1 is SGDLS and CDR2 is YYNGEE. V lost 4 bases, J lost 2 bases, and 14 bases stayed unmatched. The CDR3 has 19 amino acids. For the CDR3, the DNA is TGTGCCAGCAGCTTAGAGCCGGGACAGGGGGGTCGGACTGGAAACACCATATATTTT. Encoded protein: CASSLEPGQGGRTGNTIYF.

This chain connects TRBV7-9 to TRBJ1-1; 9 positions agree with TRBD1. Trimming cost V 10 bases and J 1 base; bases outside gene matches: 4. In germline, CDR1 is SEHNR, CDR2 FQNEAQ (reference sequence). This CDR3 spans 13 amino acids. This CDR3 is CATAGQGNTEAFF. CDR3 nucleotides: TGTGCCACGGCGGGACAGGGGAACACTGAAGCTTTCTTT.

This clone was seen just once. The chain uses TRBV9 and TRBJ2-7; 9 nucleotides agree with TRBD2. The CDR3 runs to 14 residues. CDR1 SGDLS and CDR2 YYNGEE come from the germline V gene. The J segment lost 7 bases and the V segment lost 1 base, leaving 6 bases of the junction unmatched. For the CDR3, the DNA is TGTGCCAGCAGCGTATTTGCGGGAGGGCGTGAGCAGTACTTC. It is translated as CASSVFAGGREQYF.

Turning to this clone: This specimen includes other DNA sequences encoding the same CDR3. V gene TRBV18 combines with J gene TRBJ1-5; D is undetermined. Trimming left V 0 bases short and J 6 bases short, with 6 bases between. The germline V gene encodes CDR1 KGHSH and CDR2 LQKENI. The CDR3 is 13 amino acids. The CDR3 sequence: CASSPPGGQPQHF. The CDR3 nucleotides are TGTGCCAGCTCACCACCGGGCGGTCAGCCCCAGCATTTT.

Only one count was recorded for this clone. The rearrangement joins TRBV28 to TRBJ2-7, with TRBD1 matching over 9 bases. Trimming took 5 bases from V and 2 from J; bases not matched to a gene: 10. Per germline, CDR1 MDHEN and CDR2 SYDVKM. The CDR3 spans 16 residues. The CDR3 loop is CASSRPGQGLPYEQYF. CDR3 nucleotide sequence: TGTGCCAGCAGTCGCCCGGGACAGGGACTACCCTACGAGCAGTACTTC.

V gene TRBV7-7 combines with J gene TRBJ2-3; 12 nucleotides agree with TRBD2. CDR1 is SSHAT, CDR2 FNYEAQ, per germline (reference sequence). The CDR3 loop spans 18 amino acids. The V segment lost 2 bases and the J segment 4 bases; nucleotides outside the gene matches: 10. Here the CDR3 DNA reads TGTGCCAGCAGCTTACTAGCGGGAGGGCCTGGGTACGCAGATACGCAGTATTTT. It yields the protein CASSLLAGGPGYADTQYF. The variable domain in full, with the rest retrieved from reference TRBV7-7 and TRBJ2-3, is GAGVSQSPRYKVTKRGQDVTLRCDPISSHATLYWYQQALGQGPEFLTYFNYEAQPDKSGLPSDRFSAERPEGSISTLTIQRTEQRDSAMYRCASSLLAGGPGYADTQYFGPGTRLTVL.

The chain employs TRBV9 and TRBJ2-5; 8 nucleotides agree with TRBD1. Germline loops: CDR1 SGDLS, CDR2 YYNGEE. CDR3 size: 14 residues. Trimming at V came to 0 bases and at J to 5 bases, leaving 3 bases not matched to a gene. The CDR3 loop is CASSVGTGMETQYF. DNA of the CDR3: TGTGCCAGCAGCGTAGGGACAGGGATGGAGACCCAGTACTTC.

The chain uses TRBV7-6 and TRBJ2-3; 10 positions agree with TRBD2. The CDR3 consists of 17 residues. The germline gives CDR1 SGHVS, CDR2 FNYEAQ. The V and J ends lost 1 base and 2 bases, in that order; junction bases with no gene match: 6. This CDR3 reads CASSLERTSGTTDTQYF. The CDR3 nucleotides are TGTGCCAGCAGCTTAGAGAGGACTAGCGGTACCACAGATACGCAGTATTTT.

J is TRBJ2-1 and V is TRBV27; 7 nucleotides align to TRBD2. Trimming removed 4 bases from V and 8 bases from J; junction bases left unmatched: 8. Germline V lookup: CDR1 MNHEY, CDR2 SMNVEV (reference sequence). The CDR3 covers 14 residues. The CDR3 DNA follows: TGTGCCAGCAGTTCGACTAGCCTTACCTATGAGCAGTTCTTC. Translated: CASSSTSLTYEQFF.

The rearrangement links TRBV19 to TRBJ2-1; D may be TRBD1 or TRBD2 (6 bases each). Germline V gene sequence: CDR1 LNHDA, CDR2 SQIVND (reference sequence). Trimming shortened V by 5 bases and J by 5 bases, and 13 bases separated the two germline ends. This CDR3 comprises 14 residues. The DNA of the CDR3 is TGTGCCAGTAGTCCGGAGGGGACACACAATGAGCAGTTCTTC. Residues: CASSPEGTHNEQFF.

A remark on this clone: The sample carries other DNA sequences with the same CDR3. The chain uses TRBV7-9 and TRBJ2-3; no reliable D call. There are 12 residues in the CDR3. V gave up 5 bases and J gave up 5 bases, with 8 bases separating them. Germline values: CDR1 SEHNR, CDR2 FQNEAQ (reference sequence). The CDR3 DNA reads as TGTGCCAGCAGCCCGACTGGAGATACGCAGTATTTT. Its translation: CASSPTGDTQYF.

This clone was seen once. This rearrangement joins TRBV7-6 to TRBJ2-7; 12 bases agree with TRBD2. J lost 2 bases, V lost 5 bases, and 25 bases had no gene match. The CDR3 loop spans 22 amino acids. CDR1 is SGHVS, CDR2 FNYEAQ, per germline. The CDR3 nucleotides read TGTGCCAGCAGCCCCCTCCTGGGTGTGGGACTAGCGGGTCAGAAAGGGACCTACGAGCAGTACTTC. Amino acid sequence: CASSPLLGVGLAGQKGTYEQYF.

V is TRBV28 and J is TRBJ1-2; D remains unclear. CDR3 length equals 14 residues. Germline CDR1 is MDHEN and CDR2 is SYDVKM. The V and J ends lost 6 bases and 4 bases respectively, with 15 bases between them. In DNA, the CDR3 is TGTGCCAGCAGGATGTCACCTCGAGGCTATGGCTACACCTTC. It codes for CASRMSPRGYGYTF.

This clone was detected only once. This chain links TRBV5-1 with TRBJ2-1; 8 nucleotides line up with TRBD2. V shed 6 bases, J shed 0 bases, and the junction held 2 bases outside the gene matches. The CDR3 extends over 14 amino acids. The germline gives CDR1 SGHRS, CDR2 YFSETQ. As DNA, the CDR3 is TGCGCCAGCAACGGGGGGGACTCCTACAATGAGCAGTTCTTC. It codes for CASNGGDSYNEQFF.

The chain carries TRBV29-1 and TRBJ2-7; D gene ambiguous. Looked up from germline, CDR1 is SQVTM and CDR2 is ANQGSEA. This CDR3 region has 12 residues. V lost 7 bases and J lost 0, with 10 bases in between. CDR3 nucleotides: TGCAGCGCTTGGGAAGGCTCCTACGAGCAGTACTTC. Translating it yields CSAWEGSYEQYF.

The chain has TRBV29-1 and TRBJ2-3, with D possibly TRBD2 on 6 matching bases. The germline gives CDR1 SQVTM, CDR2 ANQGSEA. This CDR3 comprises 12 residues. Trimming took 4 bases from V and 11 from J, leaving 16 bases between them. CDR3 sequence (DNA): TGCAGCGTTGTCCCGACTAGTTTTGAGCAGTATTTT. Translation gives CSVVPTSFEQYF.

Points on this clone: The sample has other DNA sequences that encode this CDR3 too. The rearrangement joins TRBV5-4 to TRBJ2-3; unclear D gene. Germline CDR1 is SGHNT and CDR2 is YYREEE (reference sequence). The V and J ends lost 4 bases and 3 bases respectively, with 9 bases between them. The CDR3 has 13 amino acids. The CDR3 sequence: CASSPRRTDTQYF. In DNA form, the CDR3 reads TGTGCCAGCAGCCCGAGGAGAACAGATACGCAGTATTTT. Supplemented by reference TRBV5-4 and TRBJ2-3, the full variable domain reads ETGVTQSPTHLIKTRGQQVTLRCSSQSGHNTVSWYQQALGQGPQFIFQYYREEENGRGNFPPRFSGLQFPNYSSELNVNALELDDSALYLCASSPRRTDTQYFGPGTRLTVL.

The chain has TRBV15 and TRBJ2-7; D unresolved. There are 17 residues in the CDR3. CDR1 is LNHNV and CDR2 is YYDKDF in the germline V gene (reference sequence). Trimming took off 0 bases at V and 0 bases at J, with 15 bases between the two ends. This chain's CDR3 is CATSRERSALSSYEQYF. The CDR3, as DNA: TGTGCCACCAGCAGAGAAAGATCGGCGCTAAGCTCCTACGAGCAGTACTTC.

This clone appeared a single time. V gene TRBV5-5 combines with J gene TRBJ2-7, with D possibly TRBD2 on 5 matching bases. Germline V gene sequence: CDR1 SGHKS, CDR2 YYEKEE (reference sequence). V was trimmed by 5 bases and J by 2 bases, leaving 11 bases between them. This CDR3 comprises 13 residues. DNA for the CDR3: TGTGCCAGCAGGCGTGAGGGTACCTACGAGCAGTACTTC. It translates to CASRREGTYEQYF.

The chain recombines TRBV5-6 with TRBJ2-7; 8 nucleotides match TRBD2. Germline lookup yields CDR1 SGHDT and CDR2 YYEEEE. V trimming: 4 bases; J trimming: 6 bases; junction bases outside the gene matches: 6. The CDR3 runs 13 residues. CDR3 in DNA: TGTGCCAGCAGCCCCGGGGGGGGAGGCGAGCAGTACTTC. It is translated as CASSPGGGGEQYF.

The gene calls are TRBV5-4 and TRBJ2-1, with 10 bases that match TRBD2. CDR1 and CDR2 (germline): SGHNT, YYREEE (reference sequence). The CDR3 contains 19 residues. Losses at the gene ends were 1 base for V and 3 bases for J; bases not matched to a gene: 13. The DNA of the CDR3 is TGTGCCAGCAGCTTGTTCCCGAGGGGCCTAGCGGGAGACTACAATGAGCAGTTCTTC. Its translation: CASSLFPRGLAGDYNEQFF.

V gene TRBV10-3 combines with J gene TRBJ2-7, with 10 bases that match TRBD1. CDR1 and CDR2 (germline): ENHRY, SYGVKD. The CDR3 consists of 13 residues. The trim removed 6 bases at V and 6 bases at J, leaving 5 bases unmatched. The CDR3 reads CAIRTGGASEQYF. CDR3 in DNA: TGTGCCATCAGGACAGGGGGCGCGAGCGAGCAGTACTTC.

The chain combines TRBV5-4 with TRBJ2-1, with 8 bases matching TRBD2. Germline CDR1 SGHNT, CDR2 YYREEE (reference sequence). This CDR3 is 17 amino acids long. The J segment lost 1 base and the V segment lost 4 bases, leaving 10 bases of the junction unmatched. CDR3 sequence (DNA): TGTGCCAGCAGCCTACGGACTGCGGGAGGTTCCTACAATGAGCAGTTCTTC. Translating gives CASSLRTAGGSYNEQFF.

The CDR3 DNA reads as TGTGCCAGCAGTAAAGCAGGGGGTGAGACCCAGTACTTC. This encodes CASSKAGGETQYF. The V gene is TRBV28, the J gene TRBJ2-5; 7 nucleotides line up with TRBD1. The CDR3 consists of 13 residues. Germline CDR1 reads MDHEN; CDR2 reads SYDVKM. Trimming removed 5 bases from V and 5 bases from J; junction bases left unmatched: 5.

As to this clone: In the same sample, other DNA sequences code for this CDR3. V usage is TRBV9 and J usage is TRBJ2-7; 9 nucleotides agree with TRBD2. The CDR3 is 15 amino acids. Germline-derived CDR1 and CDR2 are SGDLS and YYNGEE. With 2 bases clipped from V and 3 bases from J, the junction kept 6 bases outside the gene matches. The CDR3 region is CASSVAWTSDYEQYF. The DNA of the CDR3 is TGTGCCAGCAGCGTCGCTTGGACTAGCGACTACGAGCAGTACTTC.

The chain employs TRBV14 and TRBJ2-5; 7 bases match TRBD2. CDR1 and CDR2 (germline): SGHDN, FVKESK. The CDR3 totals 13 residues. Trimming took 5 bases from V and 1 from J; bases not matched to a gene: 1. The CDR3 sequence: CASSSSGQETQYF. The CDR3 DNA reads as TGTGCCAGCAGCTCTAGCGGCCAAGAGACCCAGTACTTC.